This TCR beta chain stems from a study of T-cell reconstitution after alpha-beta-depleted transplantation in children (dated by TCRdb to about 2016). Background for the entire study: The study quantitatively tracked T-cell immune reconstitution after TCRalphabeta/CD19-depleted allogeneic hematopoietic cell transplantation in children using TCR repertoire profiling.

In light of the paper, this sample's treatment or condition label describes: allogeneic hematopoietic cell transplantation with graft depleted of TCRalphabeta T cells and CD19 B cells. The transplant recipients were children given TCRalphabeta/CD19-depleted allogeneic hematopoietic cell grafts. V loses 8 bases, J loses 0 bases, and the germline ends lie 17 bases apart. Reading from cysteine to phenylalanine, the CDR3 counts 16 amino acids. Left in the record is the CDR3 DNA by itself, 48 bases read in frame from the first base. This clonotype was counted ten times or more. It has no known antigen specificity. No base quality values were provided; no much bigger clone lies one nucleotide off. Library prep was done by PCR. These reads were obtained on an Illumina HiSeq 2500. TCR libraries were prepared with molecular barcoding, using unique molecular identifiers to normalize TCRbeta repertoire quantification. TCRdb reworked the public reads: Q25 trimming with fastp, MiXCR clone assembly, productive beta chains retained. Each CDR3 protein gets just one entry, which takes the most common genes and DNA from the rows behind it. The sample table records approximately 70,000 distinct CDR3 sequences; over 4.5% of these occur just once. 15% to 20% of the sample is in the top ten clones.

The investigation overall reported the following: The frequencies of hyperexpanded clones fell over the following months, and after one year, T-cell counts and TCRbeta diversity were mostly attributed to newly produced T cells. The high TCRbeta diversity at day 60 in some patients was ascribed to recipient T cells and intrathymic progenitors that had survived conditioning. Apparently early alphabetaT-cell count recovery about two months after transplant reportedly relied on only several hundred rapidly expanded clones derived from non-depleted graft cells.

Sequenced here: PBMCs, mostly from graft donor cells, sampled 180 days after TCRalphabeta/CD19-depleted stem cell transplant. The chain is made from TRBV12-3 or TRBV12-4 and TRBJ1-5; the best D guess is TRBD1, with 6 bases matching. This TCR came from a boy in the first two years of life who had a stem cell transplant for acute myeloid leukemia, so the T cells may come from the graft donor. The DNA reads TGTGCCAGCGGATCCGGGACACCATATAGCAATCAGCCCCAGCATTTT. Its protein reads: CASGSGTPYSNQPQHF.